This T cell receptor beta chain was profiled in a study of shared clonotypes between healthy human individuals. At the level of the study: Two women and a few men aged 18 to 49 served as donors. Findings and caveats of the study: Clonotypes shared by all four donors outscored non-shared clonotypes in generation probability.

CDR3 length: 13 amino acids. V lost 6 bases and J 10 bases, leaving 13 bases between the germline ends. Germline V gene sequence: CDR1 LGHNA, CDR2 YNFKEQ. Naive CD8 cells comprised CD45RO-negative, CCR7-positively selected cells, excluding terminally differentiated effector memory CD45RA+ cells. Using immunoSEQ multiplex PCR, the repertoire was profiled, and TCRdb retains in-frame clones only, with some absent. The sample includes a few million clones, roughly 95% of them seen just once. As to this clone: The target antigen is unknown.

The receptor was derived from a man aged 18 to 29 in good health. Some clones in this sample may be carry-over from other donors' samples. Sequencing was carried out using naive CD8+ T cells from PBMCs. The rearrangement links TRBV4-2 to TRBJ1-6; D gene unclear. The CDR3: CASRTGQGSPLHF. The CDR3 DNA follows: TGTGCCAGCAGAACGGGCCAAGGATCACCCCTCCACTTT.